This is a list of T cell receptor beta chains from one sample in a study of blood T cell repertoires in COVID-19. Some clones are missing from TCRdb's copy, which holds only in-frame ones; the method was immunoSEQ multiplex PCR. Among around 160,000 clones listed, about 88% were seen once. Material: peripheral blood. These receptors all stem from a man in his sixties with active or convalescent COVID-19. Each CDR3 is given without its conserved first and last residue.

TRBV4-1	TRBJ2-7	ASSQAGDPNYEQY
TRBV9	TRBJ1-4	ASTAGGFPNEKLF
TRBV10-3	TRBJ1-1	AISGQQGAITEAF
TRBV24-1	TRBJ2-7	ATSDPNVKTGQSSYEQY
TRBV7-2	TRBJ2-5	ASSPIVVGETQY
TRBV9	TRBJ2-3	ASSLDGRAADTQY
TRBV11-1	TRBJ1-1	ASSFQRLTEAF
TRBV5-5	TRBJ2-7	ASSADRTYSYEQY
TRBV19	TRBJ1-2	ASRQTGVRGYT
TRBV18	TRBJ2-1	ASSPSTANEQF
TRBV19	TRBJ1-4	ASSDGGGLANEKLF
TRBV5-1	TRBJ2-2	ASSLRGGSNTGELF
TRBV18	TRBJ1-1	ASSPENGGVGTEAF
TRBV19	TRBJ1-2	ASSISGLESNYGYT
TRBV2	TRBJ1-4	ASSRGSAEKLF
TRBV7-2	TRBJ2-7	ASSLGSSSHEQY
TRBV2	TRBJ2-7	ASSGARGSYYEQY